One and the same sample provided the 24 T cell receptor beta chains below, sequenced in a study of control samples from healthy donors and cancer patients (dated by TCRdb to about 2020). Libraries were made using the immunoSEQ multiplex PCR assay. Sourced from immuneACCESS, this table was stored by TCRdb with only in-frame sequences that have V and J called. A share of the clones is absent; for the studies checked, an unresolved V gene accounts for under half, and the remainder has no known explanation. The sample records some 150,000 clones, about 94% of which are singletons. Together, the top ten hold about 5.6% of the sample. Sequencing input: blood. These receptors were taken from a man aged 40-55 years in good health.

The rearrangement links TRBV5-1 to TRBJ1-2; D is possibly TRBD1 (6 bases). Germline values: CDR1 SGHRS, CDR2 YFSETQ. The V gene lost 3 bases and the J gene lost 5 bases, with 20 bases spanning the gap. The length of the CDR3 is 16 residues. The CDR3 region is CASSWAGESPAYGYTF. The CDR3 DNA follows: TGCGCCAGCAGCTGGGCAGGGGAGTCCCCCGCTTATGGCTACACCTTC.

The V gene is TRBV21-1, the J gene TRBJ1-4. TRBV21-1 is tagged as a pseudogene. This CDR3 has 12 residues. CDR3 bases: TGTGCCAGCAGCAAAATCGTGGGGGGTGGGTTTTTT. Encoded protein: CASSKIVGGGFF.

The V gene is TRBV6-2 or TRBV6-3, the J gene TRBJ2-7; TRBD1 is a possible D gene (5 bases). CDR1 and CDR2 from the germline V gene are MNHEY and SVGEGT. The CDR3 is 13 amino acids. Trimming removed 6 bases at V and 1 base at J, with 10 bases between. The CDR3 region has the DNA TGTGCCAGCAGCTATCAGGGTTCCTACGAGCAGTACTTC. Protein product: CASSYQGSYEQYF.

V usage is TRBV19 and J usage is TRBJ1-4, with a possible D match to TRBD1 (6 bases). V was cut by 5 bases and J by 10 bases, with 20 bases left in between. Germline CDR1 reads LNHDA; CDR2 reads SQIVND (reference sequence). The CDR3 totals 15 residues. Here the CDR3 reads CASSSEGGSFGKLFF. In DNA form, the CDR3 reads TGTGCCAGTAGTTCCGAAGGGGGTTCCTTCGGAAAACTGTTTTTT.

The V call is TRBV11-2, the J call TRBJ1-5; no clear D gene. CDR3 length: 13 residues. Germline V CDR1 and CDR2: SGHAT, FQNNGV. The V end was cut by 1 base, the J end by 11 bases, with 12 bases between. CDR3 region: CASSLGTLRAQHF. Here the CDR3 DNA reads TGTGCCAGCAGCTTAGGAACGCTCCGAGCCCAGCATTTT.

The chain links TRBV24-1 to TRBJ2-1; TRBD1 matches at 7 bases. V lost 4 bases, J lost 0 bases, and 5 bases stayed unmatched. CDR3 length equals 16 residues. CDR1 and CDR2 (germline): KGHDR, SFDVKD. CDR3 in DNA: TGTGCCACCAGTGACGGGACAGACCCCTCCTACAATGAGCAGTTCTTC. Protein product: CATSDGTDPSYNEQFF.

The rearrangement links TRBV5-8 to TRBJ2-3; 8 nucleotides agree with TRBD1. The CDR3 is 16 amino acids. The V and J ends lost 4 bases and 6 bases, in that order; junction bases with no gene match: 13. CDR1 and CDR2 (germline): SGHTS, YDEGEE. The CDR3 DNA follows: TGTGCCAGCAGCCGCGGACAGGGAGGATTCGTTGATACGCAGTATTTT. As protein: CASSRGQGGFVDTQYF.

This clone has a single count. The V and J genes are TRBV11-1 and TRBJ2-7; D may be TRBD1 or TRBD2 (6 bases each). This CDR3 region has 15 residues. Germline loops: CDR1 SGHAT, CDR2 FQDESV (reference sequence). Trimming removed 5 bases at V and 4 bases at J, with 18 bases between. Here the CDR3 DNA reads TGTGCCAGCAGCCGTCTGGAAACGGGGGCGTACGAGCAGTACTTC. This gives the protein CASSRLETGAYEQYF.

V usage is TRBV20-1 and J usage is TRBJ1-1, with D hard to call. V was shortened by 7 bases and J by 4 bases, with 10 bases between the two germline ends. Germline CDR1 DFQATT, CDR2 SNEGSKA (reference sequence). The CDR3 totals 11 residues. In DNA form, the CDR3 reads TGCAGTGGGAGGGCGGGCACTGAAGCTTTCTTT. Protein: CSGRAGTEAFF.

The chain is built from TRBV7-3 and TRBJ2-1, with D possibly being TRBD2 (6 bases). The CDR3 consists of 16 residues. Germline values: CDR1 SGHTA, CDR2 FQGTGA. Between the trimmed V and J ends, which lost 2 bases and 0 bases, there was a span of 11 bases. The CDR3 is CASSLAGPSSYNEQFF. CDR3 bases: TGTGCCAGCAGCTTAGCGGGGCCAAGCTCCTACAATGAGCAGTTCTTC. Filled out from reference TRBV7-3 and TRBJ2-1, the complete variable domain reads GAGVSQTPSNKVTEKGKYVELRCDPISGHTALYWYRQSLGQGPEFLIYFQGTGAADDSGLPNDRFFAVRPEGSVSTLKIQRTERGDSAVYLCASSLAGPSSYNEQFFGPGTRLTVL.

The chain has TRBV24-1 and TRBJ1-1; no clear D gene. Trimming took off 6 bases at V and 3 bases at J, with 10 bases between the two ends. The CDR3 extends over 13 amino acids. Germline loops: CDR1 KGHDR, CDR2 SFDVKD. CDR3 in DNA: TGTGCCACCAGTAAGGGATTAGACACTGAAGCTTTCTTT. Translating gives CATSKGLDTEAFF.

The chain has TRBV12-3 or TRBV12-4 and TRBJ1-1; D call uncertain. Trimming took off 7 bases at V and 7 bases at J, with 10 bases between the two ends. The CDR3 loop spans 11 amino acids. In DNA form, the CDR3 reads TGTGCCAGCATGAGGCGGGGTGAAGCTTTCTTT. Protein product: CASMRRGEAFF.

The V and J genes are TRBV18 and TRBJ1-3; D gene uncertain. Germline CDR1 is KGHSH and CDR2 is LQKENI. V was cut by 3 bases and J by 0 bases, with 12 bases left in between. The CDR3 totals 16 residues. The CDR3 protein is CASSPSKGSSGNTIYF. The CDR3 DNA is TGTGCCAGCTCACCGTCAAAGGGTTCCTCTGGAAACACCATATATTTT.

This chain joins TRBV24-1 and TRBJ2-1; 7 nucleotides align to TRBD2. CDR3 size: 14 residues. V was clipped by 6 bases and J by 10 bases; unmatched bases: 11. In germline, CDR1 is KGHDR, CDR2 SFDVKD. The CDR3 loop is CATSLGGGLKEQFF. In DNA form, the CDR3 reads TGTGCCACCAGTCTCGGCGGGGGACTAAAGGAGCAGTTCTTC.

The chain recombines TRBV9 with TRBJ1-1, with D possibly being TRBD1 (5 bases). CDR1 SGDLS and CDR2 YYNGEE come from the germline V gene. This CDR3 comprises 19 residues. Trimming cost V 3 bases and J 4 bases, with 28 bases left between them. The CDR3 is CASSAAPPGLSGSGTEAFF. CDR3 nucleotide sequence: TGTGCCAGCAGCGCCGCCCCTCCGGGACTTTCCGGGAGTGGCACTGAAGCTTTCTTT.

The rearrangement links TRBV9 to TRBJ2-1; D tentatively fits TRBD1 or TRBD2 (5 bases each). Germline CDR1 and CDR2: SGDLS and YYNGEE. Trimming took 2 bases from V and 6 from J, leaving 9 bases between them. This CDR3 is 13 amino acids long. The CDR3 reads CASSVGTGNEQFF. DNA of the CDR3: TGTGCCAGCAGCGTCGGGACCGGCAATGAGCAGTTCTTC.

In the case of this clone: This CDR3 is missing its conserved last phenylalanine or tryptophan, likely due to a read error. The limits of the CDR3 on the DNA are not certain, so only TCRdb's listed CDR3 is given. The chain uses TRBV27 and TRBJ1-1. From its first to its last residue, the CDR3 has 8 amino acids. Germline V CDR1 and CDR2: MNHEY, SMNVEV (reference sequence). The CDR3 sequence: CASSHRVR.

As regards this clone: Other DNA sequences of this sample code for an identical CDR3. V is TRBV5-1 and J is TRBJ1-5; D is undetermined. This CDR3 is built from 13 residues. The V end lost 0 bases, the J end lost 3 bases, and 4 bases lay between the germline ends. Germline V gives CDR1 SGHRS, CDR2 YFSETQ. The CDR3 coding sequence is TGCGCCAGCAGCTTGGGATCCAATCAGCCCCAGCATTTT. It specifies CASSLGSNQPQHF.

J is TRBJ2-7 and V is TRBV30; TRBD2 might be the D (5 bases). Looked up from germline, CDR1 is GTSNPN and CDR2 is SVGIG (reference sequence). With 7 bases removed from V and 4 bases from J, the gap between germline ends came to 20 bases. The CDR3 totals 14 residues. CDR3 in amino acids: CASTNPGRGYEQYF. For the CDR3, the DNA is TGTGCCTCCACCAACCCGGGCAGAGGGTACGAGCAGTACTTC.

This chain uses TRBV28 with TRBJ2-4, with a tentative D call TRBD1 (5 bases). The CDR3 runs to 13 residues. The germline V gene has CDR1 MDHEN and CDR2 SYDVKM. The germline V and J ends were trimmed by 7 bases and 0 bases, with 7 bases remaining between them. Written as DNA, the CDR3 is TGTGCCAGCATGGGGCTAGCCAAAAACATTCAGTACTTC. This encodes CASMGLAKNIQYF.

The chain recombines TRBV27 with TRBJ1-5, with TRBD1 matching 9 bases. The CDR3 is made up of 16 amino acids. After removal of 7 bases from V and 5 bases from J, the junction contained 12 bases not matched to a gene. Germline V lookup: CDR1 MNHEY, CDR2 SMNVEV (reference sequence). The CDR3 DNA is TGTGCCAGCAACCCAAGGGCAACAGGGGGCCATCAGCCCCAGCATTTT. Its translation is CASNPRATGGHQPQHF.

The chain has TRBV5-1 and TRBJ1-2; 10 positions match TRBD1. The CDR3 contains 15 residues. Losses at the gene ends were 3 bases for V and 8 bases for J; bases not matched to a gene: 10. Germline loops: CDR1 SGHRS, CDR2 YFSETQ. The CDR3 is CASSYGTGANRGYTF. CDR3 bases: TGCGCCAGCAGCTACGGGACAGGGGCAAACAGGGGCTACACCTTC.

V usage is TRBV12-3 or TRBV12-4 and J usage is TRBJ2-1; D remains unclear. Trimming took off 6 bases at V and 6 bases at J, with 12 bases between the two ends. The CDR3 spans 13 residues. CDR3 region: CASSPGNSNEQFF. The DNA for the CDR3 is TGTGCCAGCAGCCCCGGAAACTCCAATGAGCAGTTCTTC.

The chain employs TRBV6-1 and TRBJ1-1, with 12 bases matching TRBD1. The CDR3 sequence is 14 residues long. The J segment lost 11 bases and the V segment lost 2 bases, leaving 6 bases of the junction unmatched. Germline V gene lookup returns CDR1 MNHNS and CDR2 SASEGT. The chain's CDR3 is CASSEWGQGARAFF. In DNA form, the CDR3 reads TGTGCCAGCAGTGAATGGGGACAGGGGGCGCGGGCTTTCTTT.